This T cell receptor (beta chain) was sequenced during a study of OX40 agonist ivuxolimab in advanced cancers. Systemic immunosuppression or a history of autoimmune disease excluded patients. Germline V CDR1 and CDR2: SGHDT, YYEEEE. The germline V and J ends were trimmed by 3 bases and 4 bases, with 7 bases remaining between them. This CDR3 is built from 12 residues. TCRdb's copy holds only in-frame clones and misses some; the assay was immunoSEQ multiplex PCR. The profile shows around 67,000 clones, about 80% of them singletons. The receptor comes from an adult with an advanced solid tumor such as melanoma, head and neck, liver or kidney cancer. The source material was CD4+ or CD8+ T cells sorted from blood, sampled in a trial of the OX40 agonist ivuxolimab. V and J are TRBV5-6 and TRBJ2-5; D ambiguous. CDR3 region: CASSYDRETQYF. In DNA, the CDR3 is TGTGCCAGCAGCTATGATCGAGAGACCCAGTACTTC.